This TCR beta chain was obtained from a study of blood T cell repertoires in COVID-19 (dated by TCRdb to the early 2020s). Notes on the research overall: Samples from collaborators originated in the United States, Italy and Spain and spanned both the acute and convalescent phases of COVID-19. The sample metadata nearly always contained a de-identified subject ID, COVID-19 status, age in years and sex. The dataset comprised deeply sampled blood TCRbeta repertoires from subjects exposed to, actively infected with, or recovered from COVID-19. The material from the prospective study consisted of cDNA or gDNA derived from T cells, B-cell-depleted T cells, or PBMCs. Samples were obtained from the ongoing ImmuneRACE study (first 160 participants) and from about 1,300 subjects provided by 6 global collaborators. A freely available public database, intended as a resource for researchers studying the immune response to SARS-CoV-2, is where the repertoires were released. Where available, HLA class I and class II types were taken from metadata supplied by the sample provider and were not determined by assay-based typing.

Summary of the overall study and its limitations: Clinical and demographic metadata were provided uncurated, with the amount varying by source and participant.

For this clone: What antigen it recognizes has not been identified. Base-call qualities are not available, and no considerably larger clone is one nucleotide away.

The immunoSEQ Assay, a bias-controlled multiplex PCR, was used to amplify TCRbeta CDR3 regions from genomic DNA. In the paper's pipeline: Within the assay, amplification of reference gene primers was used to estimate how many nucleated cells each sample contained. To quantify the absolute abundance of each unique TCRbeta CDR3 rearrangement, sequence reads were collapsed and filtered. For each sample, productive Simpson clonality was calculated as the square root of Simpson's diversity index across productive rearrangements. Not all clones reach the TCRdb copy of this immuneACCESS table, which keeps in-frame sequences only. Checked studies attribute under half of the gap to unresolved V genes and leave the rest unexplained. The DNA gave D and trimming, while V, J and clone size come from that table. The sample table shows fewer than 500,000 clones, and approximately 92% are seen once. Roughly 1.1% of the sample is held by the ten biggest clonotypes.

Enrolling through a virtual design, the prospective study's participants ranged in age from roughly 18 to 90 years and lived across more than 20 United States geographic areas. Cohort assignment in the prospective study relied on participant-reported clinical history from a screening survey and a study questionnaire. ImmuneRACE Cohort 3 recovered participants were defined by two consecutive negative NP/OP PCR tests, healthcare professional clearance, or symptom resolution. Each participant in the prospective study had whole blood, serum and a nasopharyngeal or oropharyngeal swab collected by mobile phlebotomists. Prospective study participants could optionally give additional blood draws and questionnaires over an approximately two-month period. Before DNA extraction, blood samples from the prospective study were shipped at room temperature or frozen. Between the V and J ends, shortened by 2 bases and 0 bases respectively, the junction contains 15 bases. CDR1 and CDR2 (SGHRS, YFSETQ) derive from the germline V gene. The CDR3 runs 16 amino acids, cysteine and phenylalanine included. The only DNA kept is the CDR3, 48 bases in frame from the first base.

The source is a man aged 25-40 years who had recovered from COVID-19. In this chain, TRBV5-1 is recombined with TRBJ2-7; the D gene is perhaps TRBD1, on 6 matching bases. Sequencing was done on a sample of PBMCs or T cells enriched from blood (not recorded which). The encoded CDR3 is CASSFSGTPRSYEQYF. At the DNA level, the sequence is TGCGCCAGCAGCTTTTCCGGGACACCCCGCTCCTACGAGCAGTACTTC.